This TCR beta chain was retrieved from a study of cytomegalovirus exposure and HLA in healthy donors. Comment on this clone: Its antigen is unidentified.

Assay: immunoSEQ multiplex PCR; the TCRdb copy retains only in-frame clones and omits some. Here the sample spans 100,000 to 150,000 clones, 95% to 96% being singletons. V was clipped by 3 bases and J by 10 bases, with 9 bases between them. Per germline, CDR1 MGHRA and CDR2 YSYEKL. The CDR3 consists of 11 residues. Study outcomes and limitations: A subsequent analysis found that TCR clusters from the first cohort also tended to co-occur in the approximately 120 validation repertoires, with approximately 95% of cluster scores above 0. Altogether, 150 to 200 TCR beta chains were recorded as cytomegalovirus-associated.

The chain links TRBV4-1 to TRBJ1-1; D gene ambiguous. The sample was PBMCs. The receptor was isolated from a man between 18 and 29 years old in good health and CMV-seronegative. The CDR3 loop is CASSQREAAFF. CDR3 in DNA: TGCGCCAGCAGCCAGAGGGAGGCAGCTTTCTTT.